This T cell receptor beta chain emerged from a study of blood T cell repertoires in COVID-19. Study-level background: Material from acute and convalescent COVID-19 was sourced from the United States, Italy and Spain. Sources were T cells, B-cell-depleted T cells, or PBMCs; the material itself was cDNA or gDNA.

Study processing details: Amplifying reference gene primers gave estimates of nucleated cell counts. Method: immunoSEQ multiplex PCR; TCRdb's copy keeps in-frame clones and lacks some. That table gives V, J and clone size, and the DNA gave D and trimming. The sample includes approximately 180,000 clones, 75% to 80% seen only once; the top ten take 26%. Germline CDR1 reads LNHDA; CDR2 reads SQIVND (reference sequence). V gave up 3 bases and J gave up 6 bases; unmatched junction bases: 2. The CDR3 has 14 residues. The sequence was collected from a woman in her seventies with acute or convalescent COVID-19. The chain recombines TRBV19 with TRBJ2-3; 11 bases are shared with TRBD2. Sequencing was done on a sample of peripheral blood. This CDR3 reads CASSISGRGDTQYF. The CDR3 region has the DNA TGTGCCAGTAGTATTAGCGGGAGGGGGGATACGCAGTATTTT.